This entry features one T cell receptor (beta chain) sequence. Unique molecular identifier tags were affixed to discrete cDNA molecules. A single record per CDR3 protein comes from TCRdb applying MiXCR to the 5' RACE reads. The sample gives 95,000 to 100,000 distinct CDR3 sequences, around 13% of which show up once; around 2.5% is in the top ten. This entry belongs to a study of early T cells in non-severe SARS-CoV-2 infection. About the study: Sequenced bulk RNA came from whole blood that was unsorted, and chains were unpaired.

Germline V gene lookup returns CDR1 MNHEY and CDR2 SVGEGT. The CDR3 has 16 residues. V lost 4 bases and J 3 bases, leaving 16 bases between the germline ends. The source material was whole blood. The J gene is TRBJ1-3, the V gene TRBV6-2 or TRBV6-3, with D uncertain. The receptor's source is an adult who was a healthcare worker with PCR-confirmed SARS-CoV-2 infection or an uninfected control (not recorded which). The CDR3 DNA sequence: TGTGCCAGCAGTTCTCCGCGCGCGGCTAATGGAAACACCATATATTTT. It codes for CASSSPRAANGNTIYF.